Shown below are 32 T cell receptor beta chains from a single sample sequenced in a study of T-cell memory formation after mild COVID-19. TCRdb independently ran MiXCR on the 5' RACE reads; one entry per CDR3 protein. The repertoire consists of tens of thousands of distinct CDR3 sequences, with about 14% occurring once and the leading ten covering 39%. The sequenced material came from PBMCs or a T cell subset sorted from them (not recorded which). The source is a man younger than 30 who had mild COVID-19 (a few samples of this study predate the infection). Cell type and time point are not known.

This clonotype was observed a handful of times. The CDR3 sequence is CASSISGGETQYF. The DNA for the CDR3 is TGTGCCAGTAGTATATCGGGAGGTGAGACCCAGTACTTC. The chain links TRBV19 to TRBJ2-5, with 7 bases aligning to TRBD2. The CDR3 runs 13 residues. Trimming removed 2 bases from V and 5 bases from J; junction bases left unmatched: 2. The V gene's germline CDR1 is LNHDA and CDR2 SQIVND (reference sequence).

The rearrangement links TRBV10-3 to TRBJ2-5; the D is unclear. CDR1 is ENHRY and CDR2 is SYGVKD in the germline V gene. CDR3 length: 14 amino acids. V lost 0 bases to trimming and J lost 5 bases, with 10 bases between them. In nucleotides, the CDR3 is TGTGCCATCAGTGAGTCGGGGTTAGGTGAGACCCAGTACTTC. Residues: CAISESGLGETQYF.

The V gene is TRBV20-1, the J gene TRBJ2-1; possible D gene TRBD2, 6 bases. The germline V and J ends were trimmed by 6 bases and 8 bases, with 20 bases remaining between them. The CDR3 runs to 14 residues. CDR1 is DFQATT and CDR2 is SNEGSKA in the germline V gene (reference sequence). The CDR3 loop reads CSAIRLVAWDEQFF. CDR3 in DNA: TGCAGTGCGATCAGACTAGTCGCCTGGGATGAGCAGTTCTTC.

The CDR3 loop reads CASSGRGLRTDTQYF. Here the CDR3 DNA reads TGTGCCAGCAGCGGGAGGGGACTACGCACAGATACGCAGTATTTT. This chain connects TRBV7-9 to TRBJ2-3, with 7 bases identical to TRBD2. Trimming at V came to 5 bases and at J to 1 base, leaving 6 bases not matched to a gene. The germline gives CDR1 SEHNR, CDR2 FQNEAQ (reference sequence). CDR3 length: 15 amino acids.

This clonotype was counted only a few times. V and J are TRBV7-9 and TRBJ2-5; 7 bases agree with TRBD2. The trim removed 4 bases at V and 5 bases at J, leaving 7 bases unmatched. The V gene's germline CDR1 is SEHNR and CDR2 FQNEAQ (reference sequence). The CDR3 sequence is 14 residues long. This CDR3 reads CASSYPLAEETQYF. CDR3 in DNA: TGTGCCAGCAGCTACCCGCTAGCGGAGGAGACCCAGTACTTC.

This clonotype was seen a few times. The chain links TRBV7-2 to TRBJ1-4, with D perhaps TRBD1 (5 bases). This CDR3 is built from 15 residues. Trimming shortened V by 6 bases and J by 3 bases, and 14 bases separated the two germline ends. Germline V gene lookup returns CDR1 SGHTA and CDR2 FQGNSA. The CDR3 DNA follows: TGTGCCAGCAGTATAGGGTGGGGGGCTAATGAAAAACTGTTTTTT. Its translation: CASSIGWGANEKLFF. The complete variable domain, with remaining parts taken from reference TRBV7-2 and TRBJ1-4, reads GAGVSQSPSNKVTEKGKDVELRCDPISGHTALYWYRQSLGQGLEFLIYFQGNSAPDKSGLPSDRFSAERTGGSVSTLTIQRTQQEDSAVYLCASSIGWGANEKLFFGSGTQLSVL.

This clonotype appeared a few times. V is TRBV20-1 and J is TRBJ2-5; 7 bases line up with TRBD1. V shed 5 bases, J shed 2 bases, and the junction held 11 bases outside the gene matches. This CDR3 spans 15 amino acids. CDR1 and CDR2 (germline): DFQATT, SNEGSKA (reference sequence). The CDR3 DNA follows: TGCAGTGCTCACCCCGACAGGGAAGCTCAAGAGACCCAGTACTTC. Protein product: CSAHPDREAQETQYF.

The V gene is TRBV2, the J gene TRBJ1-3; no reliable D call. The V end lost 8 bases, the J end lost 0 bases, and 14 bases lay between the germline ends. CDR1 SNHLY and CDR2 FYNNEI come from the germline V gene. The CDR3 extends over 15 amino acids. The CDR3 DNA is TGTGCCAGCTCTTGGACGGAGGCCTCTGGAAACACCATATATTTT. It is translated as CASSWTEASGNTIYF. Full variable domain (rest looked up from reference TRBV2 and TRBJ1-3): EPEVTQTPSHQVTQMGQEVILRCVPISNHLYFYWYRQILGQKVEFLVSFYNNEISEKSEIFDDQFSVERPDGSNFTLKIRSTKLEDSAMYFCASSWTEASGNTIYFGEGSWLTVV.

This clonotype was observed once. V usage is TRBV7-3 and J usage is TRBJ2-1, with 7 bases fitting TRBD1. Per the germline V gene, CDR1 is SGHTA and CDR2 is FQGTGA. The CDR3 is 13 residues long. Trimming at V came to 5 bases and at J to 14 bases, leaving 12 bases not matched to a gene. In DNA form, the CDR3 reads TGTGCCAGCAGCGAAAACCTTCCGGGACAGAAGTTCTTC. Translating it yields CASSENLPGQKFF.

The J gene is TRBJ2-1, the V gene TRBV7-3, with 8 bases lining up with TRBD2. The CDR3 runs to 16 residues. In germline, CDR1 is SGHTA, CDR2 FQGTGA. Trimming removed 1 base from V and 6 bases from J; junction bases left unmatched: 8. The CDR3 here is CASSLSAGTSINEQFF. The CDR3 region has the DNA TGTGCCAGCAGCTTAAGCGCCGGGACTAGTATCAATGAGCAGTTCTTC.

This clonotype has just a few counts. V gene TRBV4-1 combines with J gene TRBJ1-2; D is possibly TRBD1 (6 bases). Germline V CDR1 and CDR2: MGHRA, YSYEKL. V was trimmed by 1 base and J by 3 bases, leaving 12 bases between them. The CDR3 has 15 residues. The CDR3 here is CASSQVGDRHYGYTF. Written as DNA, the CDR3 is TGCGCCAGCAGCCAAGTAGGTGACAGGCACTATGGCTACACCTTC.

This clonotype came up many times. The chain uses TRBV4-3 and TRBJ2-3; 10 bases align to TRBD2. Germline loops: CDR1 LGHNA, CDR2 YSLEER. The CDR3 totals 17 residues. V shed 4 bases, J shed 1 base, and the junction held 8 bases outside the gene matches. DNA for the CDR3: TGCGCCAGCAGCCCCTCTAGCGGGGGATTTGGCACAGATACGCAGTATTTT. Amino acids: CASSPSSGGFGTDTQYF.

The chain employs TRBV10-3 and TRBJ2-3, with 9 bases identical to TRBD2. This CDR3 region has 14 residues. Germline trimming cut 3 bases from V and 7 bases from J; bases unmatched to any gene: 5. Germline lookup yields CDR1 ENHRY and CDR2 SYGVKD. Written as DNA, the CDR3 is TGTGCCATCAGTGACGGCGGGGGGGGGAATACGCAGTATTTT. Protein sequence: CAISDGGGGNTQYF.

The chain combines TRBV7-9 with TRBJ1-1; D gene ambiguous. The CDR3 runs to 13 residues. Germline CDR1 SEHNR, CDR2 FQNEAQ (reference sequence). V was trimmed by 1 base and J by 6 bases, leaving 9 bases between them. The CDR3 is CASSLDWGPEAFF. CDR3 bases: TGTGCCAGCAGCTTAGATTGGGGTCCTGAAGCTTTCTTT.

The rearrangement links TRBV29-1 to TRBJ2-5; tentatively, D is TRBD2 (5 bases). The V and J ends lost 2 bases and 5 bases respectively, with 15 bases between them. This CDR3 spans 14 amino acids. Germline values: CDR1 SQVTM, CDR2 ANQGSEA. The CDR3 is CSVETPGLGETQYF. The CDR3 coding sequence is TGCAGCGTTGAAACTCCGGGATTGGGGGAGACCCAGTACTTC.

The chain couples TRBV12-3 or TRBV12-4 to TRBJ1-1; 9 bases map to TRBD1. The CDR3 has 17 residues. Unmatched junction bases numbered 16, after V lost 5 bases and J lost 6 bases. In DNA form, the CDR3 reads TGTGCCAGCAGTCACCAACAGGGGGCAGAGGGGATCGCTGAAGCTTTCTTT. This encodes CASSHQQGAEGIAEAFF.

The chain uses TRBV12-3 or TRBV12-4 and TRBJ2-1, with TRBD2 as a possible D gene (5 bases). This CDR3 spans 13 amino acids. The V end lost 6 bases, the J end lost 4 bases, and 10 bases lay between the germline ends. The CDR3 protein is CASSPGIYNEQFF. The CDR3 DNA follows: TGTGCCAGCAGCCCCGGGATATACAATGAGCAGTTCTTC.

The gene calls are TRBV9 and TRBJ1-6; D remains unclear. The germline CDR1 and CDR2 sequences are SGDLS and YYNGEE. The V gene lost 4 bases and the J gene lost 0 bases, with 5 bases spanning the gap. The CDR3 has 14 amino acids. The CDR3 reads CASSPSSYNSPLHF. The CDR3 region has the DNA TGTGCCAGCAGCCCGAGCTCCTATAATTCACCCCTCCACTTT.

This clonotype was recorded a few times. As DNA, the CDR3 is TGTGCCAGCAGCTCGGGTGGCCCCGGAGTAGCCACAGATACGCAGTATTTT. Protein product: CASSSGGPGVATDTQYF. The V call is TRBV7-2, the J call TRBJ2-3; D call uncertain. The germline V gene has CDR1 SGHTA and CDR2 FQGNSA. V lost 4 bases, J lost 2 bases, and 19 bases lay in between. The CDR3 runs 17 residues.

V usage is TRBV6-5 and J usage is TRBJ1-2; unclear D gene. The CDR3 runs to 12 residues. Trimming took 5 bases from V and 6 from J, leaving 10 bases between them. In germline, CDR1 is MNHEY, CDR2 SVGAGI. CDR3 loop: CASSNGGDGYTF. The CDR3 nucleotides are TGTGCCAGCAGTAACGGCGGGGATGGCTACACCTTC.

The V gene is TRBV27, the J gene TRBJ1-5; 10 positions agree with TRBD1. The junction had 6 bases not matched to a gene; V was cut back by 6 bases and J by 7 bases. Germline CDR1 MNHEY, CDR2 SMNVEV (reference sequence). CDR3 length: 14 amino acids. The CDR3 nucleotides are TGTGCCAGCAGAACCCGGACAGGGGGACAGCCCCAGCATTTT. It translates to CASRTRTGGQPQHF.

The sample holds many counts of this clonotype. This CDR3 is CASSPSQGTGELFF. The CDR3 nucleotides are TGTGCCAGCAGCCCCTCACAGGGAACCGGGGAGCTGTTTTTT. The chain recombines TRBV11-2 with TRBJ2-2; possibly TRBD1 for D (6 bases). Germline V gives CDR1 SGHAT, CDR2 FQNNGV. The CDR3 length is 14 residues. V lost 5 bases, J lost 5 bases, and 12 bases lay in between.

This clonotype was seen more than once but under ten times. The V and J genes are TRBV12-3 or TRBV12-4 and TRBJ2-1, with unresolved D. The CDR3 extends over 15 amino acids. V was shortened by 3 bases and J by 8 bases, with 17 bases between the two germline ends. For the CDR3, the DNA is TGTGCCAGCAGTTTCTTCGTACAGTCTGGGTATGAGCAGTTCTTC. Protein product: CASSFFVQSGYEQFF.

The rearrangement uses TRBV7-6 and TRBJ2-1; D may correspond to TRBD1 or TRBD2 (5 bases each). The germline V gene encodes CDR1 SGHVS and CDR2 FNYEAQ. Deletions cut 0 bases from V and 6 bases from J, with 6 bases between. The CDR3 runs to 13 residues. The CDR3 DNA reads as TGTGCCAGCAGCTTAGCAGGGACCAATGAGCAGTTCTTC. Protein sequence: CASSLAGTNEQFF.

The J gene is TRBJ2-7, the V gene TRBV7-6; possibly TRBD1 or TRBD2 for D (5 bases each). In germline, CDR1 is SGHVS, CDR2 FNYEAQ. The CDR3 is made up of 14 amino acids. V shed 5 bases and J shed 2 bases, with 13 bases lying between them. CDR3 residues: CASSQGRGAYEQYF. Here the CDR3 DNA reads TGTGCCAGCAGCCAGGGTCGGGGAGCCTACGAGCAGTACTTC.

The gene calls are TRBV5-5 and TRBJ2-3; D gene ambiguous. The CDR3 spans 13 residues. Trimming removed 0 bases from V and 9 bases from J, with 11 bases in between. Germline CDR1 is SGHKS and CDR2 is YYEKEE (reference sequence). For the CDR3, the DNA is TGTGCCAGCAGCTTGGCCGCGGCCCACACGCAGTATTTT. Encoded protein: CASSLAAAHTQYF.

This clonotype came up a few times. V is TRBV9 and J is TRBJ2-4; a weak D match, TRBD2 (7 bases). The V end was cut by 3 bases, the J end by 3 bases, with 10 bases between. There are 14 residues in the CDR3. Germline V gene data show CDR1 as SGDLS and CDR2 as YYNGEE. The CDR3 protein is CASSAGGGKNIQYF. The DNA of the CDR3 is TGTGCCAGCAGCGCGGGGGGCGGCAAAAACATTCAGTACTTC.

The chain is built from TRBV7-9 and TRBJ1-1; D is unclear. Trimming removed 5 bases from V and 7 bases from J, with 20 bases in between. This CDR3 comprises 15 residues. Germline CDR1 is SEHNR and CDR2 is FQNEAQ (reference sequence). This CDR3 reads CASSGREVWIGEAFF. DNA for the CDR3: TGTGCCAGCAGCGGGCGGGAGGTATGGATTGGTGAAGCTTTCTTT. The whole variable domain, filled in from reference TRBV7-9 and TRBJ1-1, reads DTGVSQNPRHKITKRGQNVTFRCDPISEHNRLYWYRQTLGQGPEFLTYFQNEAQLEKSRLLSDRFSAERPKGSFSTLEIQRTEQGDSAMYLCASSGREVWIGEAFFGQGTRLTVV.

This clonotype appeared a few times. This chain links TRBV6-5 with TRBJ1-5; D call uncertain. Germline CDR1 reads MNHEY; CDR2 reads SVGAGI. V was cut by 2 bases and J by 9 bases, with 14 bases left in between. The CDR3 length is 14 residues. The CDR3 region is CASSYLGGDRPQHF. CDR3 in DNA: TGTGCCAGCAGTTACCTGGGCGGCGATCGGCCCCAGCATTTT.

This clonotype has more than one count but fewer than ten. This sequence joins TRBV6-2 or TRBV6-3 and TRBJ2-7, with D possibly matching TRBD1 (5 bases). The V gene lost 5 bases and the J gene lost 3 bases, with 8 bases spanning the gap. CDR3 length: 12 residues. The germline CDR1 and CDR2 sequences are MNHEY and SVGEGT. For the CDR3, the DNA is TGTGCCAGCAGTCCGACAGTCTACGAGCAGTACTTC. This translates into CASSPTVYEQYF.

The chain links TRBV12-3 or TRBV12-4 to TRBJ2-5; 10 bases agree with TRBD1. V lost 5 bases and J lost 4; bases outside the gene matches: 7. The CDR3 covers 15 residues. CDR3 region: CASSSGTGDLETQYF. The CDR3 DNA follows: TGTGCCAGCAGTAGCGGGACAGGGGATTTAGAGACCCAGTACTTC.

This clonotype was seen only a few times. J is TRBJ2-2 and V is TRBV19, with a weak D call TRBD1 (5 bases). Germline CDR1 reads LNHDA; CDR2 reads SQIVND (reference sequence). The V gene lost 7 bases and the J gene lost 6 bases, with 12 bases spanning the gap. The CDR3 runs 13 residues. The CDR3 here is CASKQGNAGELFF. The CDR3 DNA reads TGTGCCAGTAAGCAGGGTAACGCCGGGGAGCTGTTTTTT.